The T cell receptor (beta chain) under discussion was sequenced for a study of beta chain features in type 1 diabetes (dated by TCRdb to 2017 to 2018). At the level of the whole study: No differences in mean age, gender distribution, total cell number or subset yield were found between patients and healthy donors. A total of roughly 98,000,000 sorted cells were examined across all samples, and RNA yield correlated strongly with the number of cells per subset. In the study, recently diagnosed type 1 diabetes patients and matched healthy donors were compared on the TCRB repertoires of their sorted circulating CD4+ T cell subsets. Regulatory and stem cell-like memory subsets were isolated from only 8 patients and about eight healthy donors, whereas naive and central memory subsets came from all 28 donors.

V trim: 8 bases; J trim: 4 bases; unmatched bases: 3. CDR1 and CDR2 are drawn from the germline V gene: MDHEN, SYDVKM. The CDR3 goes from the cysteine to the phenylalanine over 13 residues. Just the 39-base CDR3 DNA is kept, in frame starting at base 1. Each donor gave one peripheral blood draw, averaging about 120 mL, which was collected into heparinised tubes. Using a panel that included CD45RO, CCR7, CD25, CD127, CD95 and CD27, naive, central memory, regulatory and stem cell-like memory CD4+ T cells were sorted on a BD FACSAria II. Purity was above 95% for every sorted population. PBMCs were separated immediately by Lymphoprep density gradient centrifugation and were stained directly, without being cultured. So that batch effects would be minimized, each experiment stained and sorted samples in pairs, pairing one healthy donor with one patient. Regarding this clone: The antigen it recognizes is unknown. Per-base qualities were not stored, and no clone one base away is much larger.

The entire amount of isolated RNA was reverse transcribed using the High Capacity cDNA Reverse Transcription Kit, so the sequenced TCRB transcripts were expressed ones. Deep immunoSEQ sequencing was performed on naive, central memory and regulatory T cell samples, with an average of approximately 4 million total reads per sample. Sorted cells were lysed in RLT buffer, and RNA was extracted using DNase-treated RNeasy Micro or Mini kits according to cell number. To prevent cross-contamination, every cell subset was processed on its own, while patient and healthy donor samples were processed together. The immunoSEQ multiplex PCR was used to amplify TCRB sequences from cDNA, generating 87-bp fragments that spanned the CDR3 region. The amplicons were sequenced using the Illumina HiSeq platform. Per the original workflow: PCR bias was computationally corrected using synthetic template baselines, reads within Hamming distance 2 were collapsed, and singletons that could not be merged were discarded. Reads were aligned to IMGT to assign V, D and J genes, CDR3 length, and insertions or deletions at six rearrangement sites. Clonotype counts were normalized to sorted cell number within each subset before computing true diversity and Gini coefficients with the tcR R package. The overlap coefficient, calculated on TCRB nucleotide sequences, was used to measure repertoire sharing. Entries here come from immuneACCESS through TCRdb and include only in-frame sequences with V and J called. Some clones fail to appear in such tables; in the studies checked, an unresolved V gene covers under half of the shortfall, and the cause of the remainder is unknown. Clone size and the V and J calls come from that table; the DNA yielded D and trimming. Recorded for this sample are a few hundred thousand clones; 8.5% to 10% of them occurred a single time. The ten largest clones represent roughly 0.6% of the sample.

General findings and caveats noted by the study authors: A moderate but significant shortening of TCRB CDR3 length was observed in type 1 diabetes patients in all four CD4+ subsets. Because the HLA sub-analyses included only small numbers of individuals, any influence of HLA type on TCRB rearrangement was left unresolved. Patients with type 1 diabetes made fewer insertions and deleted more nucleotides at VDJ recombination sites, implying thymic rearrangement abnormalities. Naive, central memory and regulatory TCRB repertoires appeared to be more alike among patients than among healthy donors. Because cDNA rather than genomic DNA was sequenced, highly expressing activated cells could have been over-represented, although no difference in activation and CD3 levels was found between groups. PCR might favor shorter templates, but patient and control samples were amplified and corrected together, so any skew would affect both groups equally.

The TCR was taken from a man aged 25 to 45 with type 1 diabetes. Recombination joined TRBV28 with TRBJ1-4; 8 bases in between match TRBD1. The material sequenced was central memory CD4+ T cells from blood. For the CDR3, the sequence is CASLTGVNEKLFF. The nucleotide sequence reads TGTGCCAGCCTGACAGGGGTTAATGAAAAACTGTTTTTT.